The 24 T cell receptor beta chains given below trace back to one sample, sequenced in a study of T cell responses to AZD1222 COVID-19 vaccine. TCRdb's table, derived via immunoSEQ multiplex PCR, lists solely in-frame clones and lacks some. The data show 85,000 to 90,000 clones, with 88% seen just once and about a tenth held by the top ten. The material was peripheral blood, obtained on day 0 of MenACWY control vaccination. The receptors were gathered from an adult in good health.

In its sample, this clone was seen a few times. The chain links TRBV5-6 to TRBJ1-4; no definite D call. The CDR3 has 13 amino acids. CDR1 and CDR2 from the germline V gene are SGHDT and YYEEEE. The V gene lost 4 bases and the J gene lost 3 bases, with 7 bases spanning the gap. CDR3 amino acids: CASSGRANEKLFF. As DNA, the CDR3 is TGTGCCAGCAGCGGACGGGCTAATGAAAAACTGTTTTTT.

This chain joins TRBV30 and TRBJ1-2; D is uncertain. CDR3 length equals 14 residues. Trimming shortened V by 4 bases and J by 5 bases, and 17 bases separated the two germline ends. Germline CDR1 reads GTSNPN; CDR2 reads SVGIG (reference sequence). CDR3 sequence reads: CAWTPLERLYGYTF. The CDR3 nucleotides read TGTGCCTGGACCCCCTTGGAGAGATTGTATGGCTACACCTTC.

The genes are TRBV12-5 and TRBJ1-6; D ambiguous. The V and J ends lost 1 base and 0 bases respectively, with 1 base between them. The CDR3 runs to 14 residues. Looked up from germline, CDR1 is LGHNT and CDR2 is FRNRAP. The chain's CDR3 is CASGLGSYNSPLHF. The DNA of the CDR3 is TGTGCTAGTGGTTTGGGCTCCTATAATTCACCCCTCCACTTT.

The chain has TRBV4-3 and TRBJ1-1; D call uncertain. The V gene lost 2 bases and the J gene lost 7 bases, with 11 bases spanning the gap. Germline V gene sequence: CDR1 LGHNA, CDR2 YSLEER. This CDR3 comprises 13 residues. CDR3 sequence reads: CASSQSPGVEAFF. CDR3 sequence (DNA): TGCGCCAGCAGCCAATCCCCGGGAGTTGAAGCTTTCTTT.

The chain recombines TRBV6-6 with TRBJ2-5; D remains unclear. Germline CDR1 and CDR2: MNHNY and SVGAGI (reference sequence). This CDR3 region has 12 residues. The V end was cut by 2 bases, the J end by 2 bases, with 3 bases between. CDR3 nucleotide sequence: TGTGCCAGCAGTTACCCTCAAGAGACCCAGTACTTC. As protein: CASSYPQETQYF.

This CDR3 reads CASSYSATASRFF. The DNA for the CDR3 is TGTGCCAGCAGTTACTCGGCAACAGCCTCTCGTTTTTTT. The chain carries TRBV6-5 and TRBJ1-4, with no clear D. Germline values: CDR1 MNHEY, CDR2 SVGAGI. The CDR3 totals 13 residues. V was trimmed by 0 bases and J by 17 bases, leaving 16 bases between them.

The V call is TRBV4-3, the J call TRBJ1-3, with TRBD1 matching 8 bases. CDR3 length: 18 residues. V lost 1 base and J lost 1; bases outside the gene matches: 9. CDR1 LGHNA and CDR2 YSLEER come from the germline V gene. The CDR3 DNA is TGCGCCAGCAGCCAAGTTGCACAGGGGGATGGATCTGGAAACACCATATATTTT. Translated, it gives CASSQVAQGDGSGNTIYF.

In its sample, this clone was seen once. V gene TRBV6-1 combines with J gene TRBJ1-1; 7 positions agree with TRBD1. Germline V lookup: CDR1 MNHNS, CDR2 SASEGT. Trimming removed 3 bases from V and 7 bases from J; junction bases left unmatched: 8. The CDR3 is 14 residues long. For the CDR3, the DNA is TGTGCCAGCAGTGAGACAGGGTCCGAGGATGAAGCTTTCTTT. This translates into CASSETGSEDEAFF.

As DNA, the CDR3 is TGTGCCACCAGCAGAGATCGGAGATCCGACAGTGCCGGGGAGCTGTTTTTT. Its translation: CATSRDRRSDSAGELFF. The chain couples TRBV15 to TRBJ2-2, with D perhaps TRBD1 (5 bases). The CDR3 runs to 17 residues. V gave up 0 bases and J gave up 6 bases, with 17 bases separating them. Germline lookup yields CDR1 LNHNV and CDR2 YYDKDF (reference sequence).

The chain recombines TRBV6-2 or TRBV6-3 with TRBJ1-5; D may be TRBD1 (5 bases). CDR1 is MNHEY, CDR2 SVGEGT, per germline. V was clipped by 2 bases and J by 7 bases, with 12 bases between them. This CDR3 is 14 amino acids long. The CDR3 is CASSYTMTAQPQHF. CDR3 DNA: TGTGCCAGCAGTTACACTATGACAGCCCAGCCCCAGCATTTT.

CDR3 DNA sequence: TGTGCCACCAGTGATTTCGGACGAGGACAGCAAGAGACCCAGTACTTC. Translating it yields CATSDFGRGQQETQYF. The chain combines TRBV24-1 with TRBJ2-5; possible D gene TRBD1, 6 bases. Trimming stripped 1 base from V and 2 bases from J, with 13 bases between. The CDR3 has 16 residues. Germline V gene lookup returns CDR1 KGHDR and CDR2 SFDVKD.

The chain is built from TRBV7-2 and TRBJ2-6; D not certain. The V and J ends lost 4 bases and 0 bases respectively, with 4 bases between them. The CDR3 spans 14 residues. CDR1 SGHTA and CDR2 FQGNSA come from the germline V gene. CDR3 amino acids: CASSYRSGANVLTF. Written as DNA, the CDR3 is TGTGCCAGCAGCTACCGCTCTGGGGCCAACGTCCTGACTTTC.

The table lists this clone with a few counts. The chain links TRBV18 to TRBJ1-5, with D possibly TRBD1 on 6 matching bases. This CDR3 spans 13 amino acids. CDR1 and CDR2 (germline): KGHSH, LQKENI. V was pared by 2 bases and J by 7 bases, with 9 bases between. The CDR3 DNA sequence: TGTGCCAGCTCACCAGGACAGTTACAGCCCCAGCATTTT. Translation gives CASSPGQLQPQHF.

V gene TRBV6-6 combines with J gene TRBJ2-1; possible D gene TRBD1, 5 bases. This CDR3 is built from 15 residues. Germline lookup yields CDR1 MNHNY and CDR2 SVGAGI (reference sequence). Deletions cut 6 bases from V and 6 bases from J, with 18 bases between. The CDR3 bases are TGTGCCAGCAGCCCAGGGTTTGGGTTCTCCAATGAGCAGTTCTTC. Protein product: CASSPGFGFSNEQFF.

The chain is built from TRBV29-1 and TRBJ2-3, with a possible D match to TRBD1 (6 bases). Per the germline V gene, CDR1 is SQVTM and CDR2 is ANQGSEA. Between the trimmed V and J ends, which lost 6 bases and 4 bases, there was a span of 14 bases. The CDR3 length is 13 residues. CDR3 residues: CSVVRQEADTQYF. The CDR3 coding sequence is TGCAGCGTGGTGCGACAGGAGGCAGATACGCAGTATTTT.

This chain uses TRBV30 with TRBJ1-4; no firm D call. This CDR3 region has 14 residues. CDR1 and CDR2 (germline): GTSNPN, SVGIG (reference sequence). Trimming pared 5 bases from V and 7 bases from J, leaving 17 bases between. CDR3 nucleotides: TGTGCCTGGGGGGTTGGCGGAATGGGTGAAAAACTGTTTTTT. It specifies CAWGVGGMGEKLFF.

CDR3 residues: CASSSNFGNTIYF. The DNA for the CDR3 is TGTGCCAGTAGTAGCAACTTTGGAAACACCATATATTTT. The chain recombines TRBV19 with TRBJ1-3; the D is unclear. The CDR3 has 13 residues. Trimming took 4 bases from V and 3 from J, leaving 7 bases between them. Germline CDR1 reads LNHDA; CDR2 reads SQIVND (reference sequence).

V and J are TRBV5-4 and TRBJ1-1; D is unresolved. CDR1 is SGHNT and CDR2 is YYREEE in the germline V gene (reference sequence). The ends were cut back, 3 bases at V and 4 bases at J, with 19 bases in the middle. The CDR3 spans 16 residues. CDR3 loop: CASSSARFRAGTEAFF. The CDR3 DNA sequence: TGTGCCAGCAGCTCCGCCCGGTTTAGGGCGGGCACTGAAGCTTTCTTT.

V is TRBV6-2 or TRBV6-3 and J is TRBJ2-7; D is ambiguous. The CDR3 has 15 amino acids. Germline lookup yields CDR1 MNHEY and CDR2 SVGEGT. Trimming pared 4 bases from V and 7 bases from J, leaving 20 bases between. In DNA, the CDR3 is TGTGCCAGCAGTTCCCGGGCCCGAACTTTCGAGGAGCAGTACTTC. Translation gives CASSSRARTFEEQYF.

This clone came up once. This rearrangement joins TRBV11-2 to TRBJ2-2; no firm D call. Trimming removed 5 bases from V and 4 bases from J, with 14 bases in between. Germline loops: CDR1 SGHAT, CDR2 FQNNGV. The CDR3 totals 15 residues. The CDR3: CASSPYYSGTGELFF. Here the CDR3 DNA reads TGTGCCAGCAGCCCGTACTATTCGGGCACCGGGGAGCTGTTTTTT.

The J gene is TRBJ2-1, the V gene TRBV19, with 7 bases matching TRBD2. The germline CDR1 and CDR2 sequences are LNHDA and SQIVND (reference sequence). This CDR3 comprises 13 residues. J was trimmed by 6 bases and V by 5 bases; bases with no gene match: 4. Written as DNA, the CDR3 is TGTGCCAGTAGTCAACTAGCGATCAATGAGCAGTTCTTC. Translating gives CASSQLAINEQFF.

V and J are TRBV19 and TRBJ1-6, with D unresolved. Germline values: CDR1 LNHDA, CDR2 SQIVND (reference sequence). V lost 2 bases and J 7 bases, leaving 12 bases between the germline ends. The CDR3 sequence is 15 residues long. The CDR3 protein is CASSIRSGQNSPLHF. CDR3 nucleotide sequence: TGTGCCAGTAGTATAAGATCCGGGCAGAATTCACCCCTCCACTTT.

The chain uses TRBV27 and TRBJ1-4; D ambiguous. Germline CDR1 reads MNHEY; CDR2 reads SMNVEV (reference sequence). V lost 2 bases, J lost 9 bases, and 13 bases lay in between. The CDR3 loop spans 14 amino acids. CDR3 bases: TGTGCCAGCAGTTTAAGGTGGGCCGAGAAAAAACTGTTTTTT. It encodes CASSLRWAEKKLFF. The full variable domain, rest sourced from reference TRBV27 and TRBJ1-4, is EAQVTQNPRYLITVTGKKLTVTCSQNMNHEYMSWYRQDPGLGLRQIYYSMNVEVTDKGDVPEGYKVSRKEKRNFPLILESPSPNQTSLYFCASSLRWAEKKLFFGSGTQLSVL.

CDR3 loop: CASSRSRDRGDGYTF. CDR3 bases: TGTGCCAGCAGTCGATCCCGGGACAGGGGCGATGGCTACACCTTC. This chain joins TRBV6-6 and TRBJ1-2; 10 bases map to TRBD1. The CDR3 runs to 15 residues. V dropped 5 bases and J dropped 6; count of bases not matched to a gene: 9. Germline CDR1 reads MNHNY; CDR2 reads SVGAGI (reference sequence).